Each of the 5 T cell receptor beta chains below was sequenced from the same sample in a study of blood T cell repertoires in COVID-19. Method: immunoSEQ multiplex PCR; TCRdb's copy keeps in-frame clones and lacks some. This sample has 300,000 or so clones, with approximately 90% found just once. The specimen was PBMCs or T cells enriched from blood (not recorded which). The receptors shown here come from a woman in her twenties or thirties who had recovered from COVID-19.

The chain is built from TRBV29-1 and TRBJ2-2; possible D gene TRBD2, 5 bases. Per the germline V gene, CDR1 is SQVTM and CDR2 is ANQGSEA. V was clipped by 5 bases and J by 0 bases, with 7 bases between them. There are 13 residues in the CDR3. Here the CDR3 reads CSVPAANTGELFF. The DNA for the CDR3 is TGCAGCGTTCCAGCGGCGAACACCGGGGAGCTGTTTTTT.

The chain recombines TRBV5-1 with TRBJ1-2; 7 bases match TRBD1. CDR1 and CDR2 from the germline V gene are SGHRS and YFSETQ. This CDR3 contains 15 residues. Germline trimming cut 0 bases from V and 8 bases from J; bases unmatched to any gene: 10. CDR3: CASSLEFWDSAGYTF. In DNA, the CDR3 is TGCGCCAGCAGCTTGGAGTTTTGGGACAGTGCCGGCTACACCTTC.

The rearrangement links TRBV9 to TRBJ1-1; D might be TRBD1 (5 bases). The CDR3 totals 14 residues. Trimming pared 2 bases from V and 5 bases from J, leaving 13 bases between. Per germline, CDR1 SGDLS and CDR2 YYNGEE. The CDR3 is CASSVGGSGTEAFF. CDR3 bases: TGTGCCAGCAGCGTCGGGGGGTCGGGGACTGAAGCTTTCTTT.

The J gene is TRBJ1-4, the V gene TRBV28; 10 positions agree with TRBD1. Germline CDR1 and CDR2: MDHEN and SYDVKM. This CDR3 has 15 residues. V trimming: 4 bases; J trimming: 7 bases; junction bases outside the gene matches: 6. Here the CDR3 reads CASSYGQGGAEKLFF. In DNA form, the CDR3 reads TGTGCCAGCAGTTATGGACAGGGGGGAGCTGAAAAACTGTTTTTT.

The chain links TRBV24-1 to TRBJ2-1; a weak D match, TRBD1 (5 bases). Trimming took off 3 bases at V and 7 bases at J, with 15 bases between the two ends. The CDR3 totals 15 residues. Germline-derived CDR1 and CDR2 are KGHDR and SFDVKD. This chain's CDR3 is CATSDPAGIKNEQFF. DNA for the CDR3: TGTGCCACCAGTGATCCGGCAGGGATTAAGAATGAGCAGTTCTTC.